Sequencing of this T cell receptor beta chain was carried out in a study of blood T cells in healthy people across ages. Germline assignment: CDR1 MNHEY and CDR2 SVGEGT. The CDR3 has 16 amino acids. Between the trimmed V and J ends, which lost 4 bases and 1 base, there was a span of 11 bases. With a J-beta primer mix and a sample-barcoded 5' primer, a second PCR ran roughly 7 to 11 cycles. TCRdb reanalysed the 5' RACE reads using MiXCR and keeps one entry per CDR3 protein. The table shows roughly 900,000 distinct CDR3 sequences, with roughly 26% occurring only once. This clonotype has a count of ten or more.

The gene calls are TRBV6-2 or TRBV6-3 and TRBJ2-6; D remains unclear. The sequencing input was blood. The receptor's source is a woman of 80 years or more in good health. The CDR3 region has the DNA TGTGCCAGCAGTTTTAACCTGGGGTCTGGGGCCAACGTCCTGACTTTC. Residues: CASSFNLGSGANVLTF.